These T cell receptor beta chains were read from a single sample in a study of identical twins. TCRdb fed the 5' RACE reads into MiXCR, producing one record per CDR3 protein. The sample has around 1.7 million distinct CDR3 sequences; about 30% are singletons. The sequenced material came from cord blood. The receptor set was obtained from a newborn girl in good health. Both conserved end residues are trimmed from each CDR3. D genes are given only for firm matches. Clone size appears in some rows only: once, few, many, or a class for an expanded clone.

TRBJ2-2	-	TRBV7-9	-	AGRWVAAWDTGELF
TRBJ2-3	-	TRBV2	-	ASSVFEGGPADTQY
TRBJ2-3	-	TRBV29-1	many	SVECATDTQY
TRBJ1-5	-	TRBV6-1	-	ASVPVRGNQPQH
TRBJ2-3	TRBD2	TRBV5-1	few	ASSLSQLPGLAGANTDTQY
TRBJ1-6	-	TRBV6-6	few	ASSYWGHSPLH
TRBJ1-1	-	TRBV18	many	ASSPSGDTEAF
TRBJ2-1	TRBD2	TRBV7-9	-	ASSLTLTSGNDEQF
TRBJ2-5	-	TRBV12-3/TRBV12-4	many	ASSLWGSETQY
TRBJ1-6	-	TRBV12-3/TRBV12-4	-	ASSFGGSDNSPLH
TRBJ2-2	-	TRBV10-3	-	AISGQGGAGELF
TRBJ2-4	-	TRBV13	few	ASSRYSVAKNIQY
TRBJ2-5	-	TRBV9	few	ASSVSPQKTQY
TRBJ2-7	-	TRBV6-5	-	ASSYSSWTYEQY
TRBJ1-1	-	TRBV27	-	ASSFHHNTEAF
TRBJ2-3	-	TRBV5-1	few	ASSLESRGRADTQY
TRBJ2-5	-	TRBV5-6	-	ASSLLPGQETQY
TRBJ1-2	-	TRBV2	few	ASRTLSGYT
TRBJ2-7	-	TRBV7-2	many	ASSFGVLPTYEQY
TRBJ2-5	-	TRBV10-3	few	AIGAVPQETQY
TRBJ2-3	-	TRBV20-1	-	SARRQLGTDTQY
TRBJ2-7	-	TRBV12-3/TRBV12-4	-	ASPGPTYNEQY
TRBJ2-3	-	TRBV15	few	ATSRALVTDTQY
TRBJ2-1	TRBD2	TRBV4-2	few	ASSRLSGGIYNEQF
TRBJ1-1	-	TRBV6-6	once	ASRLDTNTEAF
TRBJ2-3	-	TRBV27	few	ASSPQIQDTQY